These T cell receptor beta chains were read from a single sample in a study of cytomegalovirus exposure and HLA in healthy donors. TCRdb keeps only in-frame clones here, not all; method: immunoSEQ multiplex PCR. The table includes tens of thousands of clones, about 85% detected once. Sequencing was done on a sample of PBMCs. Every receptor here comes from a girl aged 2-10 years in good health and CMV-seropositive. Each CDR3 is given with its conserved first and last residue. The D gene is left open where the match is weak. Clone size appears in some rows only: once, few, many, or a class for an expanded clone.

abundance | d_gene | j_gene | v_gene | CDR3nt | CDR3aa
NA | TRBD1 | TRBJ2-1 | TRBV7-2 | TGTGCCAGCAGCTTAGCCAGGGGGAACAATGAGCAGTTCTTC | CASSLARGNNEQFF
NA | NA | TRBJ1-4 | TRBV7-9 | TGTGCCAGCGGGGGGTACGGTGAAAAACTGTTTTTT | CASGGYGEKLFF
NA | NA | TRBJ1-1 | TRBV27 | TGTGCCAGCAGTTTAGCCTACAACACTGAAGCTTTCTTT | CASSLAYNTEAFF
NA | NA | TRBJ1-6 | TRBV6-1 | TGTGCCAGCAGTTCAGGTCCTTATAATTCACCCCTCCACTTT | CASSSGPYNSPLHF
NA | NA | TRBJ2-2 | TRBV27 | TGTGCCAGCTTGGGGACTGACTTCGGGGAGCTGTTTTTT | CASLGTDFGELFF
NA | TRBD2 | TRBJ2-1 | TRBV19 | TGTGCCAGTAGTTCGTCCGGGACTAGCGTCTATGAGCAGTTCTTC | CASSSSGTSVYEQFF
NA | TRBD1 | TRBJ1-1 | TRBV19 | TGTGCCAGTAACGACAGGGACCACACTGAAGCTTTCTTT | CASNDRDHTEAFF
NA | NA | TRBJ2-1 | TRBV14 | TGTGCCAGCAGCCATCGACTACCCTACAATGAGCAGTTCTTC | CASSHRLPYNEQFF
NA | TRBD2 | TRBJ2-1 | TRBV11-2 | TGTGCCAGAATTAGCGGGAGGACCTACAATGAGCAGTTCTTC | CARISGRTYNEQFF
NA | TRBD1 | TRBJ2-7 | TRBV7-2 | TGTGCCAGCAGCTCACGGACAGGGACGGTCGAGCAGTACTTC | CASSSRTGTVEQYF
NA | TRBD1 | TRBJ1-2 | TRBV18 | TGTGCCAGCTCTCCGGGACAGGTCGCTTATGGCTACACCTTC | CASSPGQVAYGYTF
few | TRBD1 | TRBJ2-7 | TRBV2 | TGTGCCAGCAGTGCCGGGACAGGGGTGTATGAGCAGTACTTC | CASSAGTGVYEQYF
few | TRBD1 | TRBJ1-4 | TRBV5-1 | TGCGCCAGTGGACAGGGGGATGAAAAACTGTTTTTT | CASGQGDEKLFF
NA | TRBD1 | TRBJ2-7 | TRBV7-8 | TGTGCCAGCAGTCTAAGGGGGACAGGGGAATTGGCGAAGACCTACGAGCAGTACTTC | CASSLRGTGELAKTYEQYF
NA | TRBD1 | TRBJ2-3 | TRBV5-6 | TGTGCCAGCAGCTTCCGGGACAGGGGAACAGATACGCAGTATTTT | CASSFRDRGTDTQYF
NA | NA | TRBJ2-2 | TRBV4-2 | TGTGCCAGCAAAGGTCTTTTGGGGGCCGGCACCGGGGAGCTGTTTTTT | CASKGLLGAGTGELFF
NA | NA | TRBJ2-2 | TRBV18 | TGTGCCAGCTCACTAGTCCAGGGGCGCCTGGTGGACACCGGGGAGCTGTTTTTT | CASSLVQGRLVDTGELFF
NA | NA | TRBJ1-4 | TRBV28 | TGTGCCAGCTTGGACGTTGGACACTCGCCCACTAATGAAAAACTGTTTTTT | CASLDVGHSPTNEKLFF
few | NA | TRBJ2-7 | TRBV28 | TGTGCCAGCAGACGCACAGGGTTTACGCCCTACGAGCAGTACTTC | CASRRTGFTPYEQYF
once | TRBD1 | TRBJ1-4 | TRBV10-3 | TGTGCCATCAGTGGAGGGACAGACTCAACTAATGAAAAACTGTTTTTT | CAISGGTDSTNEKLFF
NA | NA | TRBJ1-5 | TRBV28 | TGTGCCAGCGAATTGGGGGGAAATCAGCCCCAGCATTTT | CASELGGNQPQHF
NA | NA | TRBJ1-5 | TRBV30 | TGTGCCTGGAGTAAGGACAGCCTAAATCAGCCCCAGCATTTT | CAWSKDSLNQPQHF
NA | TRBD1 | TRBJ1-1 | TRBV9 | TGTGCCAGCAGCGCAGACGCGGGACAGCCGGATTTCTTT | CASSADAGQPDFF
NA | TRBD2 | TRBJ2-7 | TRBV5-4 | TGTGCCAGCAGCTTGGTGCTAGCGGGAGGGTTCTACGAGCAGTACTTC | CASSLVLAGGFYEQYF
NA | TRBD1 | TRBJ1-3 | TRBV7-2 | TGTGCCAGCAGATTAGACAGGGGAGGAAACACCATATATTTT | CASRLDRGGNTIYF
NA | NA | TRBJ1-2 | TRBV7-8 | TGTGCCAGCAGCTTATGGGGATACCGGGGAAAGAAGGGCTATGGCTACACCTTC | CASSLWGYRGKKGYGYTF
NA | TRBD1 | TRBJ1-2 | TRBV5-6 | TGTGCCAGCAGCCTCCTGACAGGGCCGAATGGCTACACCTTC | CASSLLTGPNGYTF
NA | NA | TRBJ1-4 | TRBV14 | TGTGCCAGCAGCCAGCCGGGATATGAAAAACTGTTTTTT | CASSQPGYEKLFF
NA | TRBD2 | TRBJ2-7 | TRBV5-6 | TGTGCCAGCAGCCGACCGGGGGGATACGAGCAGTACTTC | CASSRPGGYEQYF
once | NA | TRBJ1-1 | TRBV6-5 | TGTGCCAGCTTACCTCAGCTGGGGAGAGGCACTGAAGCTTTCTTT | CASLPQLGRGTEAFF
NA | TRBD1 | TRBJ1-1 | TRBV30 | TGTGCCTCCGGACAGGGGCTGGCTTTCTTT | CASGQGLAFF